This entry lists 27 T cell receptor beta chains sequenced from one sample in a study of T-cell reconstitution after alpha-beta-depleted transplantation in children. Unique molecular identifiers were incorporated into the prepared TCRbeta library. TCRdb used MiXCR to reprocess the PCR reads, holding one entry per CDR3 protein. The sample carries 100,000 to 120,000 distinct CDR3 sequences, about 6.5% recorded once. The sequences come from PBMCs, mostly from graft donor cells, collected 360 days after TCRalphabeta/CD19-depleted stem cell transplant. The receptors were gathered from a male patient aged 2 to 10 who had a stem cell transplant for acute lymphoblastic leukemia, so the T cells may come from the graft donor.

This rearrangement joins TRBV4-1 to TRBJ2-7, with D perhaps TRBD2 (5 bases). Trimming took off 2 bases at V and 0 bases at J, with 29 bases between the two ends. The CDR3 loop spans 21 amino acids. Germline CDR1 MGHRA, CDR2 YSYEKL. The CDR3 DNA follows: TGCGCCAGCAGCCAAAAAGACCCCGGCTGGCGGGCGGCCCCGAGCTCCTACGAGCAGTACTTC. Amino acids: CASSQKDPGWRAAPSSYEQYF.

This clonotype has a count of ten or more. The gene calls are TRBV7-9 and TRBJ2-1, with TRBD1 matching 8 bases. Germline V gives CDR1 SEHNR, CDR2 FQNEAQ (reference sequence). This CDR3 has 15 amino acids. V trimming: 3 bases; J trimming: 4 bases; junction bases outside the gene matches: 5. This CDR3 reads CASSLTGALYNEQFF. The CDR3 bases are TGTGCCAGCAGCTTGACAGGGGCCCTTTACAATGAGCAGTTCTTC.

This clonotype was counted at least ten times. The J gene is TRBJ2-2, the V gene TRBV4-1; D is tentatively TRBD1 or TRBD2 (5 bases each). There are 17 residues in the CDR3. The V end was cut by 0 bases, the J end by 4 bases, with 15 bases between. Germline-derived CDR1 and CDR2 are MGHRA and YSYEKL. Here the CDR3 reads CASSQDLTGAVTGELFF. Here the CDR3 DNA reads TGCGCCAGCAGCCAAGATCTTACCGGGGCGGTCACCGGGGAGCTGTTTTTT.

In this sample, this clonotype turned up a few times. This sequence joins TRBV28 and TRBJ2-1; 7 bases are shared with TRBD1. Germline V gene lookup returns CDR1 MDHEN and CDR2 SYDVKM. The CDR3 loop spans 17 amino acids. V dropped 3 bases and J dropped 5; count of bases not matched to a gene: 13. As DNA, the CDR3 is TGTGCCAGCAGTTTCGCGCCAGGGGGTGCGAGGAACAATGAGCAGTTCTTC. Its protein is CASSFAPGGARNNEQFF.

This clonotype was counted ten times or more. The chain uses TRBV14 and TRBJ2-1; D unresolved. Trimming removed 0 bases at V and 4 bases at J, with 16 bases between. This CDR3 has 17 amino acids. CDR1 SGHDN and CDR2 FVKESK come from the germline V gene. The CDR3 loop reads CASSQEGILPTYNEQFF. The DNA for the CDR3 is TGTGCCAGCAGCCAAGAAGGGATTCTACCGACGTACAATGAGCAGTTCTTC.

This rearrangement joins TRBV24-1 to TRBJ1-2; no clear D. V was shortened by 3 bases and J by 2 bases, with 9 bases between the two germline ends. Germline CDR1 reads KGHDR; CDR2 reads SFDVKD. This CDR3 has 14 amino acids. The CDR3 sequence: CATSDGWRNYGYTF. DNA of the CDR3: TGTGCCACCAGTGATGGATGGAGGAACTATGGCTACACCTTC.

This clonotype was detected a few times. The gene calls are TRBV4-1 and TRBJ1-1; D uncertain. Germline V gene data show CDR1 as MGHRA and CDR2 as YSYEKL. V was cut by 6 bases and J by 5 bases, with 13 bases left in between. The length of the CDR3 is 13 residues. The CDR3 DNA reads TGCGCCAGCAGGCTAAGCCCGGGGACTGAAGCTTTCTTT. Protein product: CASRLSPGTEAFF.

This clonotype was recorded many times. The rearrangement links TRBV5-1 to TRBJ2-7; D tentatively reads TRBD1 or TRBD2 (5 bases each). CDR3 length: 15 amino acids. Germline-derived CDR1 and CDR2 are SGHRS and YFSETQ. V was cut by 3 bases and J by 0 bases, with 13 bases left in between. DNA for the CDR3: TGCGCCAGCAGCTCCCGGGACGGAGGCTCCTACGAGCAGTACTTC. It is translated as CASSSRDGGSYEQYF.

This clonotype came up a few times. The rearrangement joins TRBV19 to TRBJ2-7; 8 nucleotides line up with TRBD1. The CDR3 is 13 amino acids. Germline loops: CDR1 LNHDA, CDR2 SQIVND (reference sequence). The trim removed 10 bases at V and 1 base at J, leaving 6 bases unmatched. CDR3 in DNA: TGTGCCACGTCGGACAGGGCATCCTACGAGCAGTACTTC. It is translated as CATSDRASYEQYF. Using reference TRBV19 and TRBJ2-7 for the parts outside the CDR3, the full variable domain is DGGITQSPKYLFRKEGQNVTLSCEQNLNHDAMYWYRQDPGQGLRLIYYSQIVNDFQKGDIAEGYSVSREKKESFPLTVTSAQKNPTAFYLCATSDRASYEQYFGPGTRLTVT.

This clonotype has at least ten counts. The chain carries TRBV15 and TRBJ2-1; a weak D match, TRBD2 (5 bases). Deletions cut 5 bases from V and 9 bases from J, with 11 bases between. This CDR3 region has 12 residues. Germline V gives CDR1 LNHNV, CDR2 YYDKDF (reference sequence). The CDR3 coding sequence is TGTGCCACCAGCTTCCTGCGGGTTGAGCAGTTCTTC. Encoded protein: CATSFLRVEQFF.

This clonotype was counted between two and nine times. The chain employs TRBV6-2 or TRBV6-3 and TRBJ1-1; a possible D gene is TRBD1 (6 bases). Trimming left V 0 bases short and J 6 bases short, with 14 bases between. The CDR3 sequence is 15 residues long. CDR1 MNHEY and CDR2 SVGEGT come from the germline V gene. CDR3 DNA: TGTGCCAGCAGTTACTCAAGGGGGAAAATGGCTGAAGCTTTCTTT. Its protein is CASSYSRGKMAEAFF.

There are many counts of this clonotype. The V gene is TRBV12-3 or TRBV12-4, the J gene TRBJ2-3, with 7 bases fitting TRBD1. CDR3 length: 16 amino acids. After removal of 5 bases from V and 2 bases from J, the junction contained 10 bases not matched to a gene. In nucleotides, the CDR3 is TGTGCCAGCAGTCTGCGACAGGGAATAATCACAGATACGCAGTATTTT. It translates to CASSLRQGIITDTQYF.

This clonotype was counted at least ten times. V and J are TRBV9 and TRBJ1-1, with 10 bases identical to TRBD1. The CDR3 loop spans 16 amino acids. Trimming took 0 bases from V and 6 from J; bases not matched to a gene: 8. Per the germline V gene, CDR1 is SGDLS and CDR2 is YYNGEE. This CDR3 reads CASSVGQGAGAPEAFF. CDR3 nucleotide sequence: TGTGCCAGCAGCGTAGGACAGGGGGCTGGGGCACCTGAAGCTTTCTTT.

The gene calls are TRBV20-1 and TRBJ2-7; weak D call: TRBD2 (6 bases). V was trimmed by 6 bases and J by 3 bases, leaving 21 bases between them. The CDR3 has 15 amino acids. The germline V gene has CDR1 DFQATT and CDR2 SNEGSKA (reference sequence). CDR3: CSAQIPGDVIYEQYF. The CDR3, as DNA: TGCAGTGCCCAGATCCCGGGGGACGTCATCTACGAGCAGTACTTC.

The chain recombines TRBV28 with TRBJ2-7, with 12 bases identical to TRBD2. CDR3 length: 14 amino acids. Germline V gene sequence: CDR1 MDHEN, CDR2 SYDVKM. J gave up 4 bases and V 5 bases, and 3 bases lay outside the gene matches. DNA for the CDR3: TGTGCCAGCAGTGGACTAGCGGGATTTTACGAGCAGTACTTC. Amino acid sequence: CASSGLAGFYEQYF.

There are many counts of this clonotype. The chain employs TRBV12-3 or TRBV12-4 and TRBJ2-5; 7 positions agree with TRBD2. The CDR3 sequence is 13 residues long. The J segment lost 3 bases and the V segment lost 8 bases, leaving 6 bases of the junction unmatched. In DNA form, the CDR3 reads TGTGCCAGCTTCGTGGGAGGGGAAGAGACCCAGTACTTC. Its translation: CASFVGGEETQYF.

This clonotype has at least ten counts. The gene calls are TRBV20-1 and TRBJ2-2; D is ambiguous. V lost 4 bases and J lost 8, with 11 bases in between. CDR3 size: 12 residues. Germline V lookup: CDR1 DFQATT, CDR2 SNEGSKA (reference sequence). CDR3 in amino acids: CSAKRPGGELFF. The CDR3 DNA is TGCAGTGCTAAAAGGCCCGGGGGGGAGCTGTTTTTT.

This clonotype was picked up a small number of times. The CDR3 here is CASSQGDSQYF. The DNA of the CDR3 is TGTGCCAGCAGCCAAGGAGACAGTCAGTACTTC. The rearrangement links TRBV14 to TRBJ2-4, with D perhaps TRBD1 (5 bases). V shed 1 base and J shed 12 bases, with 7 bases lying between them. The CDR3 extends over 11 amino acids. Germline V gene data show CDR1 as SGHDN and CDR2 as FVKESK. Complete variable domain (other parts from reference TRBV14 and TRBJ2-4): EAGVTQFPSHSVIEKGQTVTLRCDPISGHDNLYWYRRVMGKEIKFLLHFVKESKQDESGMPNNRFLAERTGGTYSTLKVQPAELEDSGVYFCASSQGDSQYFGAGTRLSVL.

This clonotype was recorded many times. The chain links TRBV11-2 to TRBJ2-3; D may correspond to TRBD1 or TRBD2 (5 bases each). The CDR3 spans 14 residues. The germline V gene encodes CDR1 SGHAT and CDR2 FQNNGV. V was pared by 6 bases and J by 1 base, with 11 bases between. The CDR3 loop reads CASSEGLGTDTQYF. CDR3 bases: TGTGCCAGCAGTGAGGGGCTGGGCACAGATACGCAGTATTTT.

The rearrangement uses TRBV27 and TRBJ2-7, with unresolved D. The CDR3 contains 13 residues. Between the trimmed V and J ends, which lost 5 bases and 0 bases, there was a span of 8 bases. Germline loops: CDR1 MNHEY, CDR2 SMNVEV (reference sequence). Here the CDR3 reads CASSPASSYEQYF. The CDR3 DNA sequence: TGTGCCAGCAGTCCGGCGAGCTCCTACGAGCAGTACTTC.

This clonotype was found a few times. This chain links TRBV3-1 with TRBJ2-7; 10 bases are shared with TRBD2. The CDR3 totals 15 residues. J gave up 0 bases and V 3 bases, and 2 bases lay outside the gene matches. Germline loops: CDR1 LGHDT, CDR2 YNNKEL (reference sequence). The CDR3 loop is CASSQPSGSSYEQYF. The DNA of the CDR3 is TGTGCCAGCAGCCAGCCTAGCGGGAGCTCCTACGAGCAGTACTTC.

This clonotype was counted between two and nine times. The V call is TRBV6-2 or TRBV6-3, the J call TRBJ2-3; 7 bases map to TRBD1. The ends lost 10 bases at V and 2 bases at J; junction bases unmatched: 12. This CDR3 region has 15 residues. From germline, CDR1 is MNHEY and CDR2 SVGEGT. The CDR3 nucleotides are TGTGCCACCGGTTCCGGGACAGCTAACACAGATACGCAGTATTTT. Translated: CATGSGTANTDTQYF.

This clonotype was observed at least ten times. The chain carries TRBV5-1 and TRBJ2-3; no clear D gene. Deletions cut 3 bases from V and 4 bases from J, with 12 bases between. There are 14 residues in the CDR3. CDR1 SGHRS and CDR2 YFSETQ come from the germline V gene. The CDR3 DNA reads TGCGCCAGCAGCTCAGAGTCAGTGGCAGATACGCAGTATTTT. This encodes CASSSESVADTQYF. Together with reference TRBV5-1 and TRBJ2-3, the CDR3 gives the full variable domain: KAGVTQTPRYLIKTRGQQVTLSCSPISGHRSVSWYQQTPGQGLQFLFEYFSETQRNKGNFPGRFSGRQFSNSRSEMNVSTLELGDSALYLCASSSESVADTQYFGPGTRLTVL.

In its sample, this clonotype was seen many times. V is TRBV7-9 and J is TRBJ2-7; TRBD2 might be the D (6 bases). Germline-derived CDR1 and CDR2 are SEHNR and FQNEAQ (reference sequence). The CDR3 spans 13 residues. Trimming cost V 9 bases and J 0 bases, with 12 bases left between them. CDR3 bases: TGTGCCAGTTCGGGGGTAAACTCCTACGAGCAGTACTTC. Its translation: CASSGVNSYEQYF. The entire variable domain, with the rest obtained from reference TRBV7-9 and TRBJ2-7, is as follows: DTGVSQNPRHKITKRGQNVTFRCDPISEHNRLYWYRQTLGQGPEFLTYFQNEAQLEKSRLLSDRFSAERPKGSFSTLEIQRTEQGDSAMYLCASSGVNSYEQYFGPGTRLTVT.

The rearrangement links TRBV7-9 to TRBJ2-7, with TRBD1 identical over 8 bases. The CDR3 has 15 amino acids. Looked up from germline, CDR1 is SEHNR and CDR2 is FQNEAQ (reference sequence). Germline trimming cut 4 bases from V and 2 bases from J; bases unmatched to any gene: 7. The CDR3 DNA is TGTGCCAGCAGCTACGGTTGGACAGGGCCCTACGAGCAGTACTTC. Amino acid sequence: CASSYGWTGPYEQYF.

The chain recombines TRBV7-2 with TRBJ2-5, with D uncertain. Germline values: CDR1 SGHTA, CDR2 FQGNSA. The CDR3 runs 15 residues. V was cut by 3 bases and J by 5 bases, with 16 bases left in between. The CDR3 loop reads CASSLEPGARETQYF. DNA of the CDR3: TGTGCCAGCAGCTTGGAGCCGGGCGCCCGGGAGACCCAGTACTTC.

This clonotype was detected a few times. The DNA for the CDR3 is TGTGCCAGCAGCCGTGTCGCTTTAACAGGGGGCCCTCAAGAGACCCAGTACTTC. Translated, it gives CASSRVALTGGPQETQYF. The chain uses TRBV9 and TRBJ2-5; 9 bases line up with TRBD1. Germline CDR1 SGDLS, CDR2 YYNGEE. Trimming took 4 bases from V and 2 from J; bases not matched to a gene: 15. CDR3 length equals 18 residues.